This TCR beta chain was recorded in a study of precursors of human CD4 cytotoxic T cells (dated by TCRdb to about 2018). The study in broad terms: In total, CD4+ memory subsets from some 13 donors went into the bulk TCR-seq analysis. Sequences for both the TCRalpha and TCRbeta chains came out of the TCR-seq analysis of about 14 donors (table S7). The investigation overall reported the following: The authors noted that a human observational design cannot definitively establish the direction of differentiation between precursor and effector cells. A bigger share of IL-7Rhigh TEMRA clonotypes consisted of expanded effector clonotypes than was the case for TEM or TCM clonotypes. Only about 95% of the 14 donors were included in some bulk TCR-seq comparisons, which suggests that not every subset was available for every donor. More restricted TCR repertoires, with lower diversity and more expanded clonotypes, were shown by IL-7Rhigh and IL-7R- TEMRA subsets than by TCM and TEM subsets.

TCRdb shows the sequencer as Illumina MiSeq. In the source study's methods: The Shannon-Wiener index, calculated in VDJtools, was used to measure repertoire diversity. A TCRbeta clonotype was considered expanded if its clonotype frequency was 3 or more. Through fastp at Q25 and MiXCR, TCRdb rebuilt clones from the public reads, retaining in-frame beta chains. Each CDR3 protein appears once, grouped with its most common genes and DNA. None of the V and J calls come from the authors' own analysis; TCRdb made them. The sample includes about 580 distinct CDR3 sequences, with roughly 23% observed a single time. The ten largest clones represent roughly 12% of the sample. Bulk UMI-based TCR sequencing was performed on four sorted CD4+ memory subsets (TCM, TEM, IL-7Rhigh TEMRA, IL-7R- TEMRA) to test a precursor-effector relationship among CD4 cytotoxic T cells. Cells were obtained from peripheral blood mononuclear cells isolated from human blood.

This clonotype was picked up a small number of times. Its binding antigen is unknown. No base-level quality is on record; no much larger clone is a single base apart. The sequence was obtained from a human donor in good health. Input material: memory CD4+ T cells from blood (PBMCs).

The DNA sequence reads TGCGCCAGCAGCCCAGCTACCACGGGACAGGGAGTATACAATGAGCAGTTCTTC. It encodes CASSPATTGQGVYNEQFF. The V and J genes are TRBV4-3 and TRBJ2-1; the central 9 bases match TRBD1. CDR1 and CDR2 were assigned from the germline V gene as LGHNA and YSLEER. Ends trimmed: V by 4 bases, J by 4 bases; bases unmatched to a gene: 14. The CDR3 sequence holds 18 residues, the cysteine and phenylalanine included. Of all the DNA, just the CDR3 is kept, 54 bases in frame from base 1.